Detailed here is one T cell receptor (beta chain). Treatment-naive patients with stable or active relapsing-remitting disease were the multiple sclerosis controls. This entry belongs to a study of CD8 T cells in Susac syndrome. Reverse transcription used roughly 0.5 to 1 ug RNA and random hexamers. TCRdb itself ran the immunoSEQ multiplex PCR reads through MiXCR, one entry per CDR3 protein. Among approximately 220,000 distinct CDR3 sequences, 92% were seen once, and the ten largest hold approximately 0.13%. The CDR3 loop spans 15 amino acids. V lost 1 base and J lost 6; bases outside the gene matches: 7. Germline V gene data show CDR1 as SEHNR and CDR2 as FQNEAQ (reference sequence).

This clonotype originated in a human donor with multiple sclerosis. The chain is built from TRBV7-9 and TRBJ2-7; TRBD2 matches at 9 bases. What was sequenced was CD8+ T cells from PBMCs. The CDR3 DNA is TGTGCCAGCAGCTTAGTTAGCGGGAGACCTCTCGAGCAGTACTTC. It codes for CASSLVSGRPLEQYF.